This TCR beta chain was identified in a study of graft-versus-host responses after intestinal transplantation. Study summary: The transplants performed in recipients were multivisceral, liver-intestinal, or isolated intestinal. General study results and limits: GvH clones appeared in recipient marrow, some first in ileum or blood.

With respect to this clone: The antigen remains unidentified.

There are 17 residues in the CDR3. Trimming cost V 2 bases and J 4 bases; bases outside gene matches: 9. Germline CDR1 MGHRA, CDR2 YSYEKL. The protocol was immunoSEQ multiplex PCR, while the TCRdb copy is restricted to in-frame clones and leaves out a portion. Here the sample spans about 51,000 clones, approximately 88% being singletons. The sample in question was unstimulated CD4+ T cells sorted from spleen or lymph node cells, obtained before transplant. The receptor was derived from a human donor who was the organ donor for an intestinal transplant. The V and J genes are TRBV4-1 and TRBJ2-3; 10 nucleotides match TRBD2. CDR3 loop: CASSQRPEREGPDTQYF. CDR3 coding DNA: TGCGCCAGCAGCCAACGTCCGGAGCGGGAGGGCCCAGATACGCAGTATTTT.